Following are 15 T cell receptor beta chains from one sample sequenced in a study of T cells in Graves' hyperthyroidism and ophthalmopathy. Amplified regions were TCR beta CDR3 sequences from RNA transcripts. First-round RT-PCR targeting the TCR CDR3 was performed with the HTBI primer set. Each CDR3 protein is one row after TCRdb ran MiXCR on the multiplex PCR reads. Among about 770,000 distinct CDR3 sequences, 18% were seen once, and the ten largest hold about a sixth. Input material: blood. The receptors originated from a woman in her 50s with Graves' hyperthyroidism that later progressed to Graves' ophthalmopathy.

In its sample, this clonotype was seen many times. CDR3 loop: CSASRENNYGYTF. The DNA of the CDR3 is TGCAGTGCCTCCAGGGAGAATAACTATGGCTACACCTTC. The rearrangement links TRBV20-1 to TRBJ1-2, with D possibly TRBD1 on 5 matching bases. The germline gives CDR1 DFQATT, CDR2 SNEGSKA (reference sequence). V was shortened by 6 bases and J by 1 base, with 12 bases between the two germline ends. This CDR3 has 13 amino acids.

This clonotype has only a few counts. CDR3 in DNA: TGTGCCATTAAGCCGACAGGAGCTTCAACTAATGAAAAACTGTTTTTT. Amino acids: CAIKPTGASTNEKLFF. This rearrangement joins TRBV19 to TRBJ1-4, with D maybe TRBD1 (6 bases). The germline CDR1 and CDR2 sequences are LNHDA and SQIVND (reference sequence). This CDR3 region has 16 residues. V shed 10 bases and J shed 0 bases, with 18 bases lying between them.

This clonotype occurred many times. The V gene is TRBV3-1, the J gene TRBJ2-3, with 11 bases lining up with TRBD2. V lost 2 bases, J lost 2 bases, and 3 bases stayed unmatched. The CDR3 totals 16 residues. Per the germline V gene, CDR1 is LGHDT and CDR2 is YNNKEL (reference sequence). CDR3 in DNA: TGTGCCAGCAGCCAAACTAGCGGGGGCCACACAGATACGCAGTATTTT. Translating it yields CASSQTSGGHTDTQYF.

The chain links TRBV7-9 to TRBJ1-2; TRBD1 matches at 7 bases. Germline lookup yields CDR1 SEHNR and CDR2 FQNEAQ (reference sequence). This CDR3 has 14 amino acids. V shed 3 bases and J 4 bases; nucleotides not matched to a gene: 5. As DNA, the CDR3 is TGTGCCAGCAGCTTGGATACAGGGGTCTATGGCTACACCTTC. Translating it yields CASSLDTGVYGYTF.

The sample holds many counts of this clonotype. The chain combines TRBV3-1 with TRBJ1-2; 7 bases fit TRBD1. This CDR3 has 15 residues. Germline-derived CDR1 and CDR2 are LGHDT and YNNKEL (reference sequence). With 3 bases clipped from V and 4 bases from J, the junction kept 8 bases outside the gene matches. The CDR3 region is CASSQRGQSPYGYTF. The CDR3 DNA is TGTGCCAGCAGCCAGAGGGGACAGAGCCCCTATGGCTACACCTTC.

Here the CDR3 DNA reads TGCAGGGGGACTAGCGGGGGGGACACAGATACGCAGTATTTT. Protein sequence: CRGTSGGDTDTQYF. This chain connects TRBV20-1 to TRBJ2-3, with 16 bases that match TRBD2. The length of the CDR3 is 14 residues. Germline CDR1 and CDR2: DFQATT and SNEGSKA (reference sequence).

This clonotype has ten or more counts. V gene TRBV4-1 combines with J gene TRBJ1-1, with D unresolved. CDR3 length: 17 amino acids. Trimming shortened V by 4 bases and J by 6 bases, and 24 bases separated the two germline ends. CDR1 is MGHRA, CDR2 YSYEKL, per germline. The CDR3 is CASSLYEAPIGEAEAFF. Here the CDR3 DNA reads TGCGCCAGCAGCCTCTATGAGGCCCCGATCGGCGAAGCTGAAGCTTTCTTT.

This clonotype was picked up many times. The rearrangement links TRBV20-1 to TRBJ2-1; 9 bases match TRBD2. This CDR3 is 14 amino acids long. Germline V gene data show CDR1 as DFQATT and CDR2 as SNEGSKA (reference sequence). Germline trimming cut 2 bases from V and 3 bases from J; bases unmatched to any gene: 2. The CDR3 protein is CSARLAGSYNEQFF. CDR3 coding DNA: TGCAGTGCTAGACTAGCGGGAAGCTACAATGAGCAGTTCTTC.

This clonotype was counted a few times. The chain has TRBV7-9 and TRBJ1-1; unclear D gene. Germline values: CDR1 SEHNR, CDR2 FQNEAQ (reference sequence). Trimming removed 5 bases from V and 4 bases from J, with 20 bases in between. The CDR3 consists of 16 residues. The CDR3 bases are TGTGCCAGCAGCCCACGGACTGGGAGGGCATTCACTGAAGCTTTCTTT. As protein: CASSPRTGRAFTEAFF.

Notes on this clonotype: A read error may explain this, as a much larger clone is one base away. This sequence joins TRBV11-2 and TRBJ1-2, with 9 bases aligning to TRBD1. CDR3 length equals 16 residues. V was clipped by 5 bases and J by 1 base; unmatched bases: 8. Looked up from germline, CDR1 is SGHAT and CDR2 is FQNNGV. CDR3 loop: CASSLSGTGNNYGYTF. The CDR3 DNA reads TGTGCCAGCAGCCTTTCGGGGACAGGGAATAACTATGGCTACACCTTC.

This rearrangement joins TRBV7-3 to TRBJ1-6, with no clear D. There are 13 residues in the CDR3. The ends were cut back, 5 bases at V and 10 bases at J, with 12 bases in the middle. Germline CDR1 and CDR2: SGHTA and FQGTGA. This CDR3 is CASSERGESPLHF. The CDR3 DNA reads as TGTGCCAGCAGCGAACGGGGAGAATCACCCCTCCACTTT.

This sequence joins TRBV5-4 and TRBJ1-5; D is ambiguous. The CDR3 covers 15 residues. Germline CDR1 and CDR2: SGHNT and YYREEE (reference sequence). Trimming stripped 2 bases from V and 0 bases from J, with 9 bases between. The CDR3 region is CASSFSPDSNQPQHF. As DNA, the CDR3 is TGTGCCAGCAGCTTCTCCCCGGATAGCAATCAGCCCCAGCATTTT.

This clonotype was found a few times. V usage is TRBV4-1 and J usage is TRBJ1-4, with unresolved D. The CDR3 loop spans 14 amino acids. The V end was cut by 1 base, the J end by 11 bases, with 14 bases between. CDR1 and CDR2 (germline): MGHRA, YSYEKL. CDR3 region: CASSQGIPGGKLFF. The CDR3 nucleotides read TGCGCCAGCAGCCAAGGGATACCTGGAGGGAAACTGTTTTTT.

J is TRBJ2-1 and V is TRBV20-1; D possibly corresponds to TRBD1 (5 bases). Germline V gene lookup returns CDR1 DFQATT and CDR2 SNEGSKA (reference sequence). V was pared by 1 base and J by 1 base, with 11 bases between. This CDR3 is built from 15 residues. The CDR3 here is CSARGSGKSYNEQFF. The DNA of the CDR3 is TGCAGTGCTAGAGGATCAGGGAAATCCTACAATGAGCAGTTCTTC.

This clonotype was seen many times. This chain uses TRBV5-1 with TRBJ1-1; no clear D. Germline values: CDR1 SGHRS, CDR2 YFSETQ. CDR3 size: 14 residues. V was trimmed by 1 base and J by 3 bases, leaving 10 bases between them. As DNA, the CDR3 is TGCGCCAGCAGCTTGAGGGCTCTCGACACTGAAGCTTTCTTT. Its translation is CASSLRALDTEAFF.